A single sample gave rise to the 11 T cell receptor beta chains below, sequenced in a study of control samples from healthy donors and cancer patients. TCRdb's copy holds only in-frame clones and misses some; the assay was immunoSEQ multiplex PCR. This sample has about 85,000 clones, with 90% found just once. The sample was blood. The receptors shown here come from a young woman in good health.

CDR3 in amino acids: CASSSPLMGRGAGNTEAFF. Written as DNA, the CDR3 is TGCGCCAGCAGCTCGCCCCTGATGGGGAGGGGAGCGGGCAACACTGAAGCTTTCTTT. The chain carries TRBV5-1 and TRBJ1-1; possible D gene TRBD1, 5 bases. V dropped 3 bases and J dropped 2 bases, with 26 bases sitting between them. CDR1 and CDR2 (germline): SGHRS, YFSETQ. The CDR3 extends over 19 amino acids.

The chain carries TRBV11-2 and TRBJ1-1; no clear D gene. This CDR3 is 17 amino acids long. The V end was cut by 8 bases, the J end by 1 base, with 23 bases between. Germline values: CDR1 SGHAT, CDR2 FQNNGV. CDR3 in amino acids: CASEINNRGRSNTEAFF. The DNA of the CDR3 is TGTGCCAGCGAAATAAACAACCGGGGTCGATCGAACACTGAAGCTTTCTTT.

The CDR3 DNA reads as TGTGCCAGTAGCCCCCGGGACAGGGTAGATGGCTACACCTTC. This gives the protein CASSPRDRVDGYTF. The V call is TRBV19, the J call TRBJ1-2; 9 bases match TRBD1. Trimming took 6 bases from V and 6 from J; bases not matched to a gene: 8. The germline CDR1 and CDR2 sequences are LNHDA and SQIVND (reference sequence). The CDR3 has 14 amino acids. Based on the CDR3 plus reference TRBV19 and TRBJ1-2, the full variable domain is DGGITQSPKYLFRKEGQNVTLSCEQNLNHDAMYWYRQDPGQGLRLIYYSQIVNDFQKGDIAEGYSVSREKKESFPLTVTSAQKNPTAFYLCASSPRDRVDGYTFGSGTRLTVV.

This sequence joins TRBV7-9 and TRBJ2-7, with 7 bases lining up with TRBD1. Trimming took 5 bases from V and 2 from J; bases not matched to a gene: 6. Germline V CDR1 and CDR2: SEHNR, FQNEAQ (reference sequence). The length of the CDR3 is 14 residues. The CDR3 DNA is TGTGCCAGCAGCGACAGGGATCGTGCCTACGAGCAGTACTTC. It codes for CASSDRDRAYEQYF. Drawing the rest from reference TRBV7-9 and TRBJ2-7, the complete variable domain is DTGVSQNPRHKITKRGQNVTFRCDPISEHNRLYWYRQTLGQGPEFLTYFQNEAQLEKSRLLSDRFSAERPKGSFSTLEIQRTEQGDSAMYLCASSDRDRAYEQYFGPGTRLTVT.

The CDR3 reads CASGGTGNTIYF. Written as DNA, the CDR3 is TGTGCCAGTGGAGGGACAGGAAACACCATATATTTT. V gene TRBV7-9 combines with J gene TRBJ1-3; weak D call: TRBD1 (6 bases). This CDR3 region has 12 residues. Trimming took off 9 bases at V and 4 bases at J, with 10 bases between the two ends. CDR1 and CDR2 (germline): SEHNR, FQNEAQ (reference sequence).

CDR3 DNA sequence: TGTGCCAGCAGTCTAACCCCAGGGGTTGGGCAGCCCCAGCATTTT. Translation: CASSLTPGVGQPQHF. The genes are TRBV27 and TRBJ1-5; D is perhaps TRBD1 (6 bases). CDR3 size: 15 residues. The V end was cut by 5 bases, the J end by 7 bases, with 18 bases between. Germline-derived CDR1 and CDR2 are MNHEY and SMNVEV (reference sequence).

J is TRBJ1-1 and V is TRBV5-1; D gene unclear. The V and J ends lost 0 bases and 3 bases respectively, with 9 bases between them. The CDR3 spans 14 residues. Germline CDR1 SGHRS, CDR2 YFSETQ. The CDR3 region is CASSLARSDTEAFF. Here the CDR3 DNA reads TGCGCCAGCAGCTTGGCCAGAAGCGACACTGAAGCTTTCTTT.

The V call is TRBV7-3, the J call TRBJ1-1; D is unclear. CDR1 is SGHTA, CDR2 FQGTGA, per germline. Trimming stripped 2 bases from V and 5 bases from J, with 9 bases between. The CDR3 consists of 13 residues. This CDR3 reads CASSLFMGTEAFF. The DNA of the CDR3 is TGTGCCAGCAGCTTATTTATGGGGACTGAAGCTTTCTTT.

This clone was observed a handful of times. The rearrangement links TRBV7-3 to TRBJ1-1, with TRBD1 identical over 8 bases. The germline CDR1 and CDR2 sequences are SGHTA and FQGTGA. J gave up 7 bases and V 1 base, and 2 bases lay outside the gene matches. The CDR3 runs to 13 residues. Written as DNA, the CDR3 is TGTGCCAGCAGCTTAATCACAGGGGGTGAAGCTTTCTTT. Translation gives CASSLITGGEAFF.

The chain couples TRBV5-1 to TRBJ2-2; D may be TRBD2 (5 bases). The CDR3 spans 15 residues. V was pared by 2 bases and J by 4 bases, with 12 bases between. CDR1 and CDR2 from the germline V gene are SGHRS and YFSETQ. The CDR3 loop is CASSFSPSGTGELFF. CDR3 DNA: TGCGCCAGCAGCTTCTCCCCCAGCGGCACCGGGGAGCTGTTTTTT.

CDR3 sequence (DNA): TGCGCCAGCAGCTTGCGGGATATCTCCTACGAGCAGTACTTC. Translated, it gives CASSLRDISYEQYF. This chain links TRBV5-1 with TRBJ2-7; tentatively, D is TRBD2 (5 bases). Trimming left V 1 base short and J 0 bases short, with 8 bases between. Germline V gene data show CDR1 as SGHRS and CDR2 as YFSETQ. This CDR3 spans 14 amino acids. Variable domain in full (rest from reference TRBV5-1 and TRBJ2-7): KAGVTQTPRYLIKTRGQQVTLSCSPISGHRSVSWYQQTPGQGLQFLFEYFSETQRNKGNFPGRFSGRQFSNSRSEMNVSTLELGDSALYLCASSLRDISYEQYFGPGTRLTVT.